The subject of this entry is one T cell receptor (beta chain). This record belongs to a study of cytomegalovirus exposure and HLA in healthy donors. Deletions cut 2 bases from V and 7 bases from J, with 15 bases between. The germline V gene encodes CDR1 LNHDA and CDR2 SQIVND (reference sequence). This CDR3 is built from 15 residues. The study ran its PCR with 60 Vbeta and 13 Jbeta primers. Assay used: immunoSEQ multiplex PCR; TCRdb lists only in-frame clones, some missing. The sample includes under 90,000 clones. Material for sequencing was PBMCs. The rearrangement joins TRBV19 to TRBJ1-5; tentative D call: TRBD1 (6 bases). The clonotype comes from a man between 45 and 60 years old in good health and CMV-seropositive. The CDR3 loop reads CASSIKQGFDQPQHF. Here the CDR3 DNA reads TGTGCCAGTAGTATAAAACAGGGATTTGACCAGCCCCAGCATTTT.